A selection of T cell receptor beta chains follows, all from one sample in a study of blood T cells in healthy people across ages. From the 5' RACE reads, TCRdb called clonotypes with MiXCR, one entry per CDR3 protein. This table has over 1,300,000 distinct CDR3 sequences, 55% to 75% appearing once. Sequencing was carried out using blood. The receptors come from a man younger than 35 in good health. Both conserved end residues are trimmed from each CDR3. The size field is filled for only some rows; it gives once, few, many or a size class.

size: .
J: TRBJ1-5
V: TRBV27
CDR3: ASSLLSGAQPQH

size: .
J: TRBJ2-2
V: TRBV4-1
CDR3: ASSLGQATGELF

size: .
J: TRBJ2-7
V: TRBV29-1
CDR3: SVEDYPGGQAYEQY

size: .
J: TRBJ2-7
V: TRBV2
CDR3: ATTTVYRDPYEQY

size: .
J: .
V: TRBV2
CDR3: ASRPLAGVETQY

size: .
J: TRBJ1-1
V: TRBV11-2
CDR3: ASSLTGGSLMNTEAF

size: .
J: TRBJ2-5
V: TRBV21-1
CDR3: ARTLGLTSGDETQY

size: .
J: TRBJ1-3
V: TRBV20-1
CDR3: SADHGEAIY

size: .
J: TRBJ2-1
V: TRBV20-1
CDR3: SAYRDASSYNEQF

size: few
J: TRBJ2-7
V: TRBV29-1
CDR3: SVARPLQGATRYEQY

size: few
J: TRBJ2-3
V: TRBV6-5
CDR3: ASSTLGAGGPDTQY

size: .
J: TRBJ1-4
V: TRBV27
CDR3: ASSLSTRNEKLF

size: .
J: TRBJ1-2
V: TRBV7-2
CDR3: ASSLETANYGYT

size: .
J: TRBJ2-2
V: TRBV7-2
CDR3: ASAPSGHTGELF

size: .
J: TRBJ2-1
V: TRBV5-1
CDR3: ASFGTSYNEQF

size: .
J: TRBJ2-5
V: TRBV6-1
CDR3: ASSENSGASGRETQY

size: .
J: TRBJ2-7
V: TRBV5-1
CDR3: ASSWRTGLVYEQY

size: .
J: TRBJ2-7
V: TRBV10-3
CDR3: AISQRALDVTLWGLAGVNEQY

size: .
J: TRBJ2-7
V: TRBV4-3
CDR3: ASSQERRGAYEQY

size: .
J: TRBJ1-1
V: TRBV6-5
CDR3: ASSYSDQGADTEAF

size: .
J: TRBJ2-5
V: TRBV19
CDR3: ASTPTHGDYNEQY

size: .
J: TRBJ1-2
V: TRBV5-5
CDR3: ASSFLTGGSGGYT

size: few
J: TRBJ2-5
V: TRBV27
CDR3: ASSLLQGGTQY

size: .
J: TRBJ2-2
V: TRBV5-5
CDR3: ASSSGLAGGLGELF

size: .
J: TRBJ1-6
V: TRBV20-1
CDR3: SLSRTGKNSPLH

size: once
J: TRBJ2-5
V: TRBV13
CDR3: ASSSIGTGGRETQY

size: .
J: TRBJ1-1
V: TRBV4-1
CDR3: ASSQVFTGQGVNTEAF

size: few
J: TRBJ2-1
V: TRBV28
CDR3: ASSLFPRAGEQF

size: .
J: TRBJ2-1
V: TRBV7-8
CDR3: ASSRTGSEQF

size: .
J: TRBJ2-5
V: TRBV12-3/TRBV12-4
CDR3: ATRQRQETQY

size: few
J: TRBJ2-1
V: TRBV4-1
CDR3: ASSHATSREQF

size: .
J: TRBJ2-1
V: TRBV7-7
CDR3: ASSLQSGRAYNEQF

size: few
J: TRBJ2-4
V: TRBV6-2/TRBV6-3
CDR3: ASSPQGVENIQY

size: .
J: TRBJ1-2
V: TRBV30
CDR3: AWSLHGGYT

size: .
J: TRBJ1-4
V: TRBV20-1
CDR3: SASTGGGLKLF

size: .
J: TRBJ2-3
V: TRBV11-2
CDR3: ASSSTMDTQY

size: .
J: TRBJ2-1
V: TRBV27
CDR3: ASSQTSTSSYNEQF

size: .
J: TRBJ2-5
V: TRBV7-2
CDR3: ASSLSIREAIQETQY

size: .
J: TRBJ1-6
V: TRBV6-5
CDR3: ASSMGQGRSPLH

size: .
J: TRBJ2-6
V: TRBV6-7
CDR3: ARDPLAAGANVLT

size: .
J: TRBJ1-1
V: TRBV5-1
CDR3: ASSQTANRALNTEAF

size: .
J: TRBJ2-3
V: TRBV28
CDR3: ASRWGSTDTQY

size: .
J: TRBJ1-6
V: TRBV3-1
CDR3: ASSYPGSNSPLH

size: .
J: TRBJ2-5
V: TRBV7-8
CDR3: ASSFLPGRQGETQY

size: .
J: TRBJ2-3
V: TRBV12-3/TRBV12-4
CDR3: ASSLRPVGTDTQY

size: few
J: TRBJ2-7
V: TRBV29-1
CDR3: SALREADEQY